This entry is about one T cell receptor beta chain. Its antigen is unknown. The sample comes from a study of neurological immune-mediated disorders. Study-wide findings and caveats: The multiple sclerosis repertoire cluster was associated with no clinical or MRI feature.

The cDNA came from 5'RACE with 10-nucleotide random UMIs. A single record per CDR3 protein comes from TCRdb applying MiXCR to the 5' RACE reads. The sample consists of about 66,000 distinct CDR3 sequences, 4.5% of them appearing once. Germline lookup yields CDR1 SQVTM and CDR2 ANQGSEA. Trimming pared 6 bases from V and 0 bases from J, leaving 14 bases between. CDR3 length: 14 amino acids. The study built unsorted libraries from 2 million PBMCs kept at -80 C. Sequences were obtained from PBMCs. The receptor was isolated from a man aged 25 to 40 with multiple sclerosis. The chain uses TRBV29-1 and TRBJ1-2; D is unclear. CDR3 bases: TGCAGCGTCTCGGGCCAGTACGCTAACTATGGCTACACCTTC. Amino acids: CSVSGQYANYGYTF.